This T cell receptor (beta chain) was retrieved from a study of shared clonotypes between healthy human individuals (dated by TCRdb to the early 2020s). The study in broad terms: A couple of women and a few men aged 18 to 49 years were included in the cohort. Leukapheresis yielded between about 0.8 and 9.5 billion PBMCs per donor. Blood TCR repertoires of roughly 5 healthy adults were deeply sequenced to estimate repertoire size and the extent of clonotype sharing between individuals. Per donor, three plates each were used for CD4 naive and CD4 memory, two for CD8 naive, and one for CD8 memory. To increase sequencing depth and limit assay-specific biases, TCR repertoire library preparation and sequencing were carried out by different laboratories using diverse techniques.

Donors were healthy HIV-negative adults with no recently reported acute infections or vaccinations. All donors were Caucasian adults living in Nashville, Tennessee, USA. CD4+ T cells were enriched by magnetic negative selection; naive cells were then positively selected on CD45RA, and the negative fraction formed the memory subset. Blood was collected by leukapheresis, and PBMCs were isolated by Ficoll-Histopaque density gradient centrifugation and then cryopreserved in liquid nitrogen vapor phase. Purity and quantity of every magnetically sorted T cell population were checked by analytical flow cytometry. Each sorted fraction had its genomic DNA isolated and then quantified by UV absorbance on a Nanodrop 2000c. TCR CDR3 regions were amplified from genomic DNA by multiplex PCR using the deep immunoSEQ assay. Extracted genomic DNA from each cell subset was distributed evenly across all wells of several immunoSEQ 96-well plates, and each plate was treated as a replicate. For sorted subsets, approximately 200 ng of genomic DNA, equivalent to 25,000 to 35,000 T cell genomes, went into each replicate PCR. Purified libraries were quantified with a Qubit 3.0 fluorometer, sized on a Bioanalyzer 2100, and re-quantified with the KAPA Library Quantification kit. Every immunoSEQ 96-well plate was sequenced on a dedicated single-read 150-cycle Illumina NextSeq 550 flow cell. In the authors' own workflow: Because the immunoSEQ output held only junctional sequences and lacked quality scores, the filtering could not match the filtering applied to full-length reads. To assign V/J genes and CDR3, sequences were annotated against IMGT germline references using PyIR, a Python wrapper for IgBLAST v1.9. Reads were filtered out if the reads had weak V/J assignments (E-value above 1e-6), no CDR3, stop codons, out-of-frame junctions, or ambiguous translated residues. A V3J clonotype was defined by an identical inferred V gene, J gene, and CDR3 amino acid sequence. Percentage overlap between repertoires was computed as shared unique clonotypes divided by the size of the smaller repertoire. Repertoire richness was assessed with RTK rarefaction, the Chao1 estimator, and Recon v2.1 estimates of unobserved clonotypes. Generation probabilities for all TCRbeta clonotypes obtained by the gDNA method from a handful of donors were computed using OLGA. TCRdb provides this immuneACCESS table in a form limited to in-frame rearrangements. Some clones are lacking; in checked studies, under half of them reflect an unresolved V gene, and why the rest are absent is not known. Clone size and the V and J calls come from that table; the DNA yielded D and trimming. The sample has some 2,500,000 clones on record, more than 85% of them singletons. About 0.38% of the sample goes to the ten largest clones.

On this clone itself: Its antigen remains undetermined. Base quality data are lacking; no much larger clone is found one base away.

Paper-wide results and their limitations: Because the study included a small number of donors, the genetic and exposure-history diversity represented was limited. Pairwise subsampling led to the expectation that sequencing depth would affect the degree of clonotype sharing among donors. Across four donors, roughly 5.4% of naive CD4, approximately 4% of naive CD8, approximately 2.5% of memory CD4, and approximately 0.42% of memory CD8 clonotypes were shared. Only blood was sampled, and tissue TCR repertoires likely differ from those in blood. Larger estimated clonotype richness was generally found for naive subsets than for memory subsets. Even with the large sequencing depth, rarefaction of the sorted-subset datasets indicated that sequencing was incomplete. Compared with non-shared clonotypes, clonotypes shared by all four sorted-subset donors had higher generation probabilities.

Looking up the germline V gene yields CDR1 MDHEN and CDR2 SYDVKM. The junction carries 11 bases between V and J, which are trimmed by 8 bases and 0 bases respectively. The CDR3 contains 14 residues, cysteine and phenylalanine counted. Only CDR3 DNA is held: 42 bases, read in frame from base 1. The sequence links TRBV28 to TRBJ1-3, with an unclear D gene assignment. The clonotype originates from a man aged 18 to 30 in good health. Some clones in this sample may be carry-over from other donors' samples. Sequencing was performed on naive CD4+ T cells from PBMCs. The cell subset or site tag for this specimen amounts to: CD45RA+ positively selected. The DNA sequence is TGTGCCAGCCTAGAGACCAGCTCTGGAAACACCATATATTTT. Its coded protein is CASLETSSGNTIYF.